The 14 T cell receptor beta chains reported below all come from one sample, sequenced in a study of post-analysis software for immune sequencing data. These TCRs are of unknown antigen specificity. Carried by the TCR beta cDNA libraries were unique molecular identifiers. MiXCR was run by TCRdb on the PCR reads, yielding one entry per CDR3 protein. The sample contains some 700,000 distinct CDR3 sequences, around 64% of which appear only once. The study's findings and limits: Five or six TRBV segments, TRBV5-6, TRBV5-1 and TRBV20-1 among them, were found more frequent in patients than controls.

Material: blood. These TCRs come from a girl aged 2-10 years with multiple sclerosis.

The J gene is TRBJ2-1, the V gene TRBV7-2; no firm D call. CDR1 SGHTA and CDR2 FQGNSA come from the germline V gene. The V end lost 2 bases, the J end lost 6 bases, and 8 bases lay between the germline ends. The CDR3 covers 13 residues. The CDR3 reads CASSLLRSNEQFF. CDR3 nucleotides: TGTGCCAGCAGCTTATTGCGATCCAATGAGCAGTTCTTC.

This clonotype was observed a few times. This chain connects TRBV9 to TRBJ2-1, with D possibly matching TRBD1 (5 bases). Trimming took off 3 bases at V and 10 bases at J, with 14 bases between the two ends. There are 13 residues in the CDR3. CDR1 SGDLS and CDR2 YYNGEE come from the germline V gene. The DNA for the CDR3 is TGTGCCAGCAGCGCACACAGGAGTCTAGAGCAGTTCTTC. Protein: CASSAHRSLEQFF.

A single count supports this clonotype. This chain joins TRBV20-1 and TRBJ1-5; 8 bases align to TRBD1. The CDR3 runs 16 residues. Losses at the gene ends were 1 base for V and 4 bases for J; bases not matched to a gene: 9. The germline gives CDR1 DFQATT, CDR2 SNEGSKA (reference sequence). The chain's CDR3 is CSARAAGGAGNQPQHF. The CDR3 bases are TGCAGTGCTAGAGCCGCAGGGGGCGCGGGAAATCAGCCCCAGCATTTT.

In its sample, this clonotype was seen many times. The J gene is TRBJ2-3, the V gene TRBV6-4, with 9 bases fitting TRBD2. V lost 3 bases, J lost 3 bases, and 4 bases stayed unmatched. CDR3 length: 15 residues. The germline gives CDR1 MRHNA, CDR2 SNTAGT. Written as DNA, the CDR3 is TGTGCCAGCAGTGAAGTAGCGGGAGCAACAGATACGCAGTATTTT. It yields the protein CASSEVAGATDTQYF.

V gene TRBV7-2 combines with J gene TRBJ2-3; 8 bases align to TRBD2. After removal of 5 bases from V and 9 bases from J, the junction contained 7 bases not matched to a gene. Germline V gives CDR1 SGHTA, CDR2 FQGNSA. CDR3 length: 13 residues. CDR3 sequence (DNA): TGTGCCAGCAGCGGAAGGACTAGCAGGACGCAGTATTTT. It encodes CASSGRTSRTQYF.

This clonotype occurred a few times. The chain's CDR3 is CASSQDGGAGANVLTF. The CDR3 DNA reads as TGCGCCAGCAGCCAAGATGGGGGGGCTGGGGCCAACGTCCTGACTTTC. The chain has TRBV4-3 and TRBJ2-6, with 7 bases identical to TRBD2. Germline lookup yields CDR1 LGHNA and CDR2 YSLEER. V dropped 0 bases and J dropped 2; count of bases not matched to a gene: 1. There are 16 residues in the CDR3.

The chain uses TRBV7-8 and TRBJ2-1; 8 bases fit TRBD2. V lost 7 bases, J lost 8 bases, and 10 bases stayed unmatched. Germline assignment: CDR1 SGHVS and CDR2 FQNEAQ. The CDR3 has 14 amino acids. The CDR3 loop reads CASTSGLVGDEQFF. As DNA, the CDR3 is TGTGCCAGCACTTCGGGACTAGTAGGCGATGAGCAGTTCTTC.

This chain links TRBV5-1 with TRBJ2-5; the match to TRBD2 covers 12 bases. The CDR3 extends over 17 amino acids. The germline V gene encodes CDR1 SGHRS and CDR2 YFSETQ. Germline trimming cut 0 bases from V and 11 bases from J; bases unmatched to any gene: 14. The CDR3 region has the DNA TGCGCCAGCAGCTTGGCCACGACTAGCGGGAGAAGCGATGAGCAGTACTTC. It encodes CASSLATTSGRSDEQYF.

This clonotype was observed a handful of times. The chain links TRBV4-1 to TRBJ2-1, with 10 bases matching TRBD2. Germline V gives CDR1 MGHRA, CDR2 YSYEKL. The V segment lost 3 bases and the J segment 4 bases; nucleotides outside the gene matches: 15. This CDR3 region has 19 residues. The CDR3 loop reads CASSHPPGASGSVYNEQFF. CDR3 nucleotide sequence: TGCGCCAGCAGCCATCCACCCGGGGCTAGCGGGAGTGTATACAATGAGCAGTTCTTC.

V and J are TRBV4-2 and TRBJ2-6; TRBD2 matches 12 bases. The J segment lost 1 base and the V segment lost 5 bases, leaving 12 bases of the junction unmatched. The germline gives CDR1 LGHNA, CDR2 YNFKEQ. This CDR3 comprises 20 residues. The CDR3 DNA reads TGTGCCAGCAGCGAAGTCCGACTAGCGGGAGTCGGGTCTGGGGCCAACGTCCTGACTTTC. Its translation is CASSEVRLAGVGSGANVLTF.

The V call is TRBV29-1, the J call TRBJ2-4; no clear D gene. Near its end, the DNA agrees better with TRBJ2-5, so the J call may be wrong. CDR1 and CDR2 from the germline V gene are SQVTM and ANQGSEA. CDR3 length equals 12 residues. The CDR3 is CSVRTGEETQYF. The CDR3 bases are TGCAGCGTTCGGACGGGCGAAGAGACCCAGTACTTC.

V is TRBV7-9 and J is TRBJ1-2; D is uncertain. The CDR3 consists of 13 residues. CDR1 is SEHNR and CDR2 is FQNEAQ in the germline V gene (reference sequence). V lost 3 bases, J lost 7 bases, and 12 bases lay in between. CDR3 loop: CASSFGPSTGYTF. In DNA form, the CDR3 reads TGTGCCAGCAGCTTTGGGCCTAGTACTGGCTACACCTTC.

CDR3 nucleotides: TGTGCCAGCAGGGTAAGGGACAGGCGCTATGGCTACACCTTC. Its protein product is CASRVRDRRYGYTF. The V gene is TRBV7-2, the J gene TRBJ1-2; TRBD1 aligns across 8 bases. V trimming: 6 bases; J trimming: 4 bases; junction bases outside the gene matches: 7. The CDR3 extends over 14 amino acids. Germline lookup yields CDR1 SGHTA and CDR2 FQGNSA.

The J gene is TRBJ2-4, the V gene TRBV7-9, with 9 bases that match TRBD1. The end of the DNA is better explained by TRBJ2-7, so the J call may be wrong. The CDR3 has 15 residues. CDR1 is SEHNR, CDR2 FQNEAQ, per germline (reference sequence). The CDR3 here is CASSLYRGRSYEQYF. CDR3 bases: TGTGCCAGCAGCTTATACAGGGGGCGGTCGTACGAGCAGTACTTC.